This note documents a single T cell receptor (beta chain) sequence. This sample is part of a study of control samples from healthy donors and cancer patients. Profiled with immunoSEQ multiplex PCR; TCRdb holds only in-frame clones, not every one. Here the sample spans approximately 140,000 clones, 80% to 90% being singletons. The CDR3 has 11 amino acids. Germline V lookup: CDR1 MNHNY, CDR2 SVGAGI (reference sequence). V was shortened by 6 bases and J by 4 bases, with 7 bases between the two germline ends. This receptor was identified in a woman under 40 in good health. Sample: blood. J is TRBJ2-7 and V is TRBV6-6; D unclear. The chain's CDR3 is CASSFEYEQYF. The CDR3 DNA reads TGTGCCAGCAGCTTTGAATACGAGCAGTACTTC.